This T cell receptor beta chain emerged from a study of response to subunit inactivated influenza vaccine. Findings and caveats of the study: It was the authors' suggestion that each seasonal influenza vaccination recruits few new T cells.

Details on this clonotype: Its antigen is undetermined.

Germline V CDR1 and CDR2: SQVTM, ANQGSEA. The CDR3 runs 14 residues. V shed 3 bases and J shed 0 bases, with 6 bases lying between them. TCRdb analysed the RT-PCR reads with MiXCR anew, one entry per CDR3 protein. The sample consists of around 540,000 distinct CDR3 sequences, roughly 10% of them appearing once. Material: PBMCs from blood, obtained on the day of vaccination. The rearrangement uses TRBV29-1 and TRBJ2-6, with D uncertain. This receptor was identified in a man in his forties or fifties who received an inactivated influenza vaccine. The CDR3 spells CSVDSSSGANVLTF. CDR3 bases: TGCAGCGTTGATTCCAGCTCTGGGGCCAACGTCCTGACTTTC. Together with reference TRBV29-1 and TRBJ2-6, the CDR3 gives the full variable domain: SAVISQKPSRDICQRGTSLTIQCQVDSQVTMMFWYRQQPGQSLTLIATANQGSEATYESGFVIDKFPISRPNLTFSTLTVSNMSPEDSSIYLCSVDSSSGANVLTFGAGSRLTVL.